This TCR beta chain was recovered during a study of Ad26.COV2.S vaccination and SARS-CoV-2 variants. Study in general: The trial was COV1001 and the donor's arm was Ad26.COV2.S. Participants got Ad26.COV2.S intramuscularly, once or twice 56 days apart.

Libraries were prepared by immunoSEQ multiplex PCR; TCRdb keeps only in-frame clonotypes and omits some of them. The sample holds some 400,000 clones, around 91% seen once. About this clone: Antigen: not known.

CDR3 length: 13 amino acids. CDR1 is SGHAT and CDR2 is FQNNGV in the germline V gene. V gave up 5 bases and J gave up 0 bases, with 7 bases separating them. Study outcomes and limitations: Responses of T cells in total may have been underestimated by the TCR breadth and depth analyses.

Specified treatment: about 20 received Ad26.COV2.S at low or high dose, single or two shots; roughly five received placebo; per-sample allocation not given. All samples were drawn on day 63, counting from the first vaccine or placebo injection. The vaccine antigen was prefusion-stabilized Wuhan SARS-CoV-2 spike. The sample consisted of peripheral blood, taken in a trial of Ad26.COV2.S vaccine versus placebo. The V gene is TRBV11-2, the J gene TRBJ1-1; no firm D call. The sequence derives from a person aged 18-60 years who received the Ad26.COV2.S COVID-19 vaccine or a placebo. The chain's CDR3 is CASSLLMNTEAFF. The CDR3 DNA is TGTGCCAGCAGCCTGTTAATGAACACTGAAGCTTTCTTT.